This TCR beta chain stems from a study of cytomegalovirus exposure and HLA in healthy donors. The CDR3 consists of 15 residues. Germline V gene data show CDR1 as SEHNR and CDR2 as FQNEAQ (reference sequence). Trimming removed 4 bases from V and 0 bases from J; junction bases left unmatched: 2. The PCR employed 60 Vbeta primers together with 13 Jbeta primers. Method: immunoSEQ multiplex PCR; TCRdb's copy keeps in-frame clones and lacks some. The sample has some 95,000 clones, about 76% seen once. The sequence was obtained from a woman aged 40 to 55 in good health and CMV-seronegative. The sequencing sample was made of PBMCs. The chain couples TRBV7-9 to TRBJ2-3; 9 bases align to TRBD1. CDR3 nucleotides: TGTGCCAGCAGCTCGGGGACAGGGAGCACAGATACGCAGTATTTT. Translation gives CASSSGTGSTDTQYF.